The TCR beta chain described here comes from a study of T cell changes during pregnancy in multiple sclerosis. This clone was seen just once. The protocol was immunoSEQ multiplex PCR, while the TCRdb copy is restricted to in-frame clones and leaves out a portion. The table has approximately 41,000 clones, roughly 87% seen once; the top ten hold roughly 1.1%. The junction had 0 bases not matched to a gene; V was cut back by 2 bases and J by 7 bases. CDR1 is WSHSY, CDR2 SAAADI, per germline. The length of the CDR3 is 12 residues. The chain combines TRBV10-2 with TRBJ1-2; 8 bases are shared with TRBD1. The material was CD4+ T cells from peripheral blood mononuclear cells, obtained in the first trimester of pregnancy. The TCR sequence derives from a female donor with multiple sclerosis, enrolled in a pregnancy study. The CDR3 DNA sequence: TGCGCCAGCAGTGAGACAGGGGGTGGCTACACCTTC. Protein sequence: CASSETGGGYTF.